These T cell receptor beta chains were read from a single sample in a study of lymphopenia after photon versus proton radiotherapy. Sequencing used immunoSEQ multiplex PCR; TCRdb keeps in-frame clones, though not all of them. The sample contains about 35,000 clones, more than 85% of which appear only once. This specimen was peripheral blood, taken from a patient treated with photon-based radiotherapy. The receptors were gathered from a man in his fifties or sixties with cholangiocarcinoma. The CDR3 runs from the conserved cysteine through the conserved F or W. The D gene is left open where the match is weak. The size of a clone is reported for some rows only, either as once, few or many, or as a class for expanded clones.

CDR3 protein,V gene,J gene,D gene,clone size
CASSSGQGAQNEQFF,TRBV13,TRBJ2-1,TRBD1,once
CASSFGASYNSPLHF,TRBV11-3,TRBJ1-6,NA,NA
CASGGAITHEQYF,TRBV5-5,TRBJ2-7,NA,NA
CAIRPGGVDNEQFF,TRBV10-3,TRBJ2-1,NA,NA
CASSVTGFNTDTQYF,TRBV7-9,TRBJ2-3,NA,medium-sized
CASSSAAYNEQFF,TRBV9,TRBJ2-1,NA,NA
CASSPIAPRGNTGELFF,TRBV7-9,TRBJ2-2,NA,NA
CASSLGLQGGGYTF,TRBV28,TRBJ1-2,NA,once
CASSSPGQTNTEAFF,TRBV11-2,TRBJ1-1,TRBD1,NA
CASSLGEEVGYTF,TRBV7-2,TRBJ1-2,NA,NA
CASSQDWGAPTGELFF,TRBV4-3,TRBJ2-2,NA,NA
CSARQGGDTQYF,TRBV29-1,TRBJ2-3,TRBD1,NA
CATQDGNQPQHF,TRBV10-2,TRBJ1-5,NA,NA
CASSPPATNEKLFF,TRBV11-2,TRBJ1-4,NA,NA
CASSLGLAGVGYEQYF,TRBV7-3,TRBJ2-7,TRBD2,NA
CASTYGGPDSNQPQHF,TRBV6-6,TRBJ1-5,NA,NA
CASSPPGLRYNEQFF,TRBV7-9,TRBJ2-1,NA,NA
CASSRTGANEKLFF,TRBV7-9,TRBJ1-4,TRBD1,NA
CAISESRTEETQYF,TRBV10-3,TRBJ2-5,NA,NA
CASGRTLYVEQYF,TRBV12-5,TRBJ2-7,NA,NA
CASSEGQPASGANVLTF,TRBV6-1,TRBJ2-6,NA,NA
CASSLTGSTYEQYF,TRBV6-6,TRBJ2-7,NA,NA
CSVRTGTQETQYF,TRBV29-1,TRBJ2-5,NA,NA
CASSRSSGSTGELFF,TRBV18,TRBJ2-2,TRBD2,NA
CASSPRGRTGTDTQYF,TRBV7-9,TRBJ2-3,TRBD2,NA
CASRSLVGRTGPTTYEQYF,TRBV28,TRBJ2-7,TRBD1,NA
CASVKGLMEDGELFF,TRBV28,TRBJ2-2,NA,NA
CASSLGGSQNTEAFF,TRBV7-2,TRBJ1-1,NA,once
CASRPRGSQEQYF,TRBV25-1,TRBJ2-7,NA,NA
CASSYSGSFAGELFF,TRBV6-6,TRBJ2-2,NA,NA
CASSLLTGTNNEQFF,TRBV9,TRBJ2-1,NA,NA
CASSLAGGEDTQYF,TRBV19,TRBJ2-3,TRBD2,NA
CASGVGASDTQYF,TRBV7-3,TRBJ2-3,NA,NA
CASSYRITDQETQYF,TRBV6-6,TRBJ2-5,NA,NA
CASSFDQASYGYTF,TRBV28,TRBJ1-2,NA,NA
CASTTGRASYEQYF,TRBV6-1,TRBJ2-7,NA,NA
CASSQVGPGVFTDTQYF,TRBV4-1,TRBJ2-3,NA,NA
CASSQPGQGVGETQYF,TRBV4-1,TRBJ2-5,TRBD1,NA
CASSWRTDTEAFF,TRBV5-6,TRBJ1-1,NA,NA
CASSWGHPGANTEAFF,TRBV5-4,TRBJ1-1,NA,NA
CASSPGQTNTEAFF,TRBV11-3,TRBJ1-1,NA,NA
CASRSPGYNEQFF,TRBV28,TRBJ2-1,NA,NA
CASSARTSGHNTGELFF,TRBV5-1,TRBJ2-2,TRBD2,once
CASSITSGGAYEQYF,TRBV19,TRBJ2-7,TRBD2,NA
CSARDDLEAFF,TRBV20-1,TRBJ1-1,NA,NA
CASSTAGRLEETQYF,TRBV19,TRBJ2-5,NA,NA
CASSYSGRGGNQPQHF,TRBV6-5,TRBJ1-5,NA,NA
CASRSSGRNQPQHF,TRBV6-1,TRBJ1-5,NA,NA
CASSSQGTYEQYF,TRBV25-1,TRBJ2-7,TRBD1,NA
CASSESGDPVYDEQFF,TRBV10-1,TRBJ2-1,NA,NA
CASSVVQNTGELFF,TRBV9,TRBJ2-2,NA,NA
CASSPTAGANVLTF,TRBV5-1,TRBJ2-6,NA,NA
CASSEALGPPYNEQFF,TRBV2,TRBJ2-1,NA,NA